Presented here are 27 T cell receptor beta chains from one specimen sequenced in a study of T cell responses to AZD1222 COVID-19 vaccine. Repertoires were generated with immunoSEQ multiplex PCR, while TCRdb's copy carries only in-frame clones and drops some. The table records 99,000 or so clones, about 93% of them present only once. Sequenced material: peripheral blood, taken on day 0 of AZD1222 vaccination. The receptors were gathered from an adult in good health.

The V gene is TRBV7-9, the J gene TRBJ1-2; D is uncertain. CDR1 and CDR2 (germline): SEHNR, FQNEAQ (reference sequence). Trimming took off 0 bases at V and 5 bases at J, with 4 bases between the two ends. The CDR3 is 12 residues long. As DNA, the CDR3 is TGTGCCAGCAGCTTAGCAGGGTATGGCTACACCTTC. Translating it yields CASSLAGYGYTF.

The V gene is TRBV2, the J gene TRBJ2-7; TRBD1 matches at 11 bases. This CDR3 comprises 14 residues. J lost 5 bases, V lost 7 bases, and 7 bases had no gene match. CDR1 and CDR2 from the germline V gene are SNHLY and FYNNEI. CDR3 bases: TGTGCCAGCATGGGGACAGGGGGAACCCACGAGCAGTACTTC. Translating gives CASMGTGGTHEQYF. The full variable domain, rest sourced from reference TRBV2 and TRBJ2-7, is EPEVTQTPSHQVTQMGQEVILRCVPISNHLYFYWYRQILGQKVEFLVSFYNNEISEKSEIFDDQFSVERPDGSNFTLKIRSTKLEDSAMYFCASMGTGGTHEQYFGPGTRLTVT.

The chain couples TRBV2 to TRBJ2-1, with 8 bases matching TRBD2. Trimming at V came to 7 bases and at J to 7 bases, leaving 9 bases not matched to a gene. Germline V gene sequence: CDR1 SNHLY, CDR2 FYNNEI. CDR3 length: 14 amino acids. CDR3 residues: CASKKRESLNEQFF. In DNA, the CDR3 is TGTGCCAGCAAAAAGCGGGAGTCGTTGAATGAGCAGTTCTTC.

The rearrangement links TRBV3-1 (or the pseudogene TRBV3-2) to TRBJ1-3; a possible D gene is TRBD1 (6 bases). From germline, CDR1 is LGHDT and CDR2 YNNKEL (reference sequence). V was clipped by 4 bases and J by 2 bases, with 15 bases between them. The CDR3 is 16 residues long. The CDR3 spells CASSLQGGITGNTIYF. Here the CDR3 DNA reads TGTGCCAGCAGCCTACAGGGAGGGATTACTGGAAACACCATATATTTT.

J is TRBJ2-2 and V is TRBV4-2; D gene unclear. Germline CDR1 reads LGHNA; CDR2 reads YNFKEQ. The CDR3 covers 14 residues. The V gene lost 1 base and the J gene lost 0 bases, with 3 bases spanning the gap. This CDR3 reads CASSQAPNTGELFF. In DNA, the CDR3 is TGTGCCAGCAGCCAAGCCCCGAACACCGGGGAGCTGTTTTTT.

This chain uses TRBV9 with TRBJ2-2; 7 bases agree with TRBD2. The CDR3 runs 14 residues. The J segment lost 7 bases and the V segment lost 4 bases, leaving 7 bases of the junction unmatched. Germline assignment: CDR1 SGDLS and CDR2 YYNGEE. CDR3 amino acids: CASSSRLARGELFF. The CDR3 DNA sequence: TGTGCCAGCAGCTCCCGACTAGCTCGCGGGGAGCTGTTTTTT.

Here the CDR3 reads CASSQYWGGTNEKLFF. The CDR3 DNA follows: TGCGCCAGCAGCCAATACTGGGGGGGAACTAATGAAAAACTGTTTTTT. This chain links TRBV4-1 with TRBJ1-4; tentatively, D is TRBD1 (5 bases). Germline CDR1 and CDR2: MGHRA and YSYEKL. CDR3 length: 16 residues. The ends were cut back, 2 bases at V and 1 base at J, with 11 bases in the middle.

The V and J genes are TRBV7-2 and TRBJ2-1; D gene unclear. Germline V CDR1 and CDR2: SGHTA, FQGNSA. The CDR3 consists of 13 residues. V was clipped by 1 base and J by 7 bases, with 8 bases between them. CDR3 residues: CASSLGRNNEQFF. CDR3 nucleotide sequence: TGTGCCAGCAGCTTAGGTCGAAATAATGAGCAGTTCTTC.

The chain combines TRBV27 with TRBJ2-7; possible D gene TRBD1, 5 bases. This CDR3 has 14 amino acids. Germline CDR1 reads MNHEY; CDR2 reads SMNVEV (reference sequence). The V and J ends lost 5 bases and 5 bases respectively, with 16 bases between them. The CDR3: CASSPRAVRDEQYF. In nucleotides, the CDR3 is TGTGCCAGCAGTCCCCGGGCAGTCAGGGACGAGCAGTACTTC.

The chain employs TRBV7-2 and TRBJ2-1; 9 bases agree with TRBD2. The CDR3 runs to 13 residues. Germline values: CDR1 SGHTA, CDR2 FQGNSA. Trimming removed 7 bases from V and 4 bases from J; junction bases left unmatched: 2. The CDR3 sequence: CASTLAGYNEQFF. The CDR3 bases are TGTGCCAGCACTCTAGCGGGATACAATGAGCAGTTCTTC.

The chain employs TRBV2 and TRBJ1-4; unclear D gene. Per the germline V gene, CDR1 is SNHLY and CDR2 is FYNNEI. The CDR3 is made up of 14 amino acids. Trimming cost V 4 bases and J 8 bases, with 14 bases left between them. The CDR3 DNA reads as TGTGCCAGCAGTGTCTTTAGGGAGTACGAAAAACTGTTTTTT. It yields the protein CASSVFREYEKLFF.

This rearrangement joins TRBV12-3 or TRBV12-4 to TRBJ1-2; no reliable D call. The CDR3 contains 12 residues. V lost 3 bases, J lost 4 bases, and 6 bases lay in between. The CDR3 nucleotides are TGTGCCAGCAGTTTTCAGAGCTATGGCTACACCTTC. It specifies CASSFQSYGYTF.

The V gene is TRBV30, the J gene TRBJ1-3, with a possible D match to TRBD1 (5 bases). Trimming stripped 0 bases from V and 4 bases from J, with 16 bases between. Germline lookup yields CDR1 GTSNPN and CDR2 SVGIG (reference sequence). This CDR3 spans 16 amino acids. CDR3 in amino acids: CAWSVLAGSGGNTIYF. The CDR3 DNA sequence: TGTGCCTGGAGTGTATTGGCAGGGTCGGGAGGAAACACCATATATTTT.

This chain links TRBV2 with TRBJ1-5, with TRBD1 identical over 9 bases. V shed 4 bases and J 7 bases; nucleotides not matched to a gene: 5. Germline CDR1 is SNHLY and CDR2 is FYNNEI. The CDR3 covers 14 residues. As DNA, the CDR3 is TGTGCCAGCAGTGGAGGGACAGGGAGACAGCCCCAGCATTTT. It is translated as CASSGGTGRQPQHF. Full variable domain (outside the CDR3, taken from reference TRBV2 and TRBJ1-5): EPEVTQTPSHQVTQMGQEVILRCVPISNHLYFYWYRQILGQKVEFLVSFYNNEISEKSEIFDDQFSVERPDGSNFTLKIRSTKLEDSAMYFCASSGGTGRQPQHFGDGTRLSIL.

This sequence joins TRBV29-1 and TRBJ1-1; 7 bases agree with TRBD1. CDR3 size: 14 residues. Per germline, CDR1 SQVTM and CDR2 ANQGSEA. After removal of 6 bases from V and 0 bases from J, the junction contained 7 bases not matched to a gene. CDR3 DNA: TGCAGCGTCGGGACAGCCTCCATGAACACTGAAGCTTTCTTT. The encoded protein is CSVGTASMNTEAFF.

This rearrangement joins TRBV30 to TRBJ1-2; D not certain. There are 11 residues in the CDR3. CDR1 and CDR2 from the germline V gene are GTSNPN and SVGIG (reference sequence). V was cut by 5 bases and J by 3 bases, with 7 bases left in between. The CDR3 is CAWAPDYGYTF. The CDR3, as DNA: TGTGCCTGGGCTCCGGACTATGGCTACACCTTC.

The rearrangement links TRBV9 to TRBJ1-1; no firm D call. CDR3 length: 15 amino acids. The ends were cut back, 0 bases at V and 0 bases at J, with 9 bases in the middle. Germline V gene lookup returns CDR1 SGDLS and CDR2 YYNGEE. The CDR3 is CASSVDPGMNTEAFF. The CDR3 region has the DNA TGTGCCAGCAGCGTAGATCCGGGGATGAACACTGAAGCTTTCTTT.

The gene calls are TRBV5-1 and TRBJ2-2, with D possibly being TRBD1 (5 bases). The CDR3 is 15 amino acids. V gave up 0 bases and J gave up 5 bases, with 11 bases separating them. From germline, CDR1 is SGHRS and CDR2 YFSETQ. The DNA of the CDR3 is TGCGCCAGCAGCTTGGGATGGACAACGACCGGGGAGCTGTTTTTT. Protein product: CASSLGWTTTGELFF.

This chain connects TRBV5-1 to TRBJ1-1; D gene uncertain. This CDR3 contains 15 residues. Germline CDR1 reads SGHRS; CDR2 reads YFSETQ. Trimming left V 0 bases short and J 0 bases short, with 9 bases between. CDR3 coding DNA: TGCGCCAGCAGCTTGGCTTCCAGAGTGAACACTGAAGCTTTCTTT. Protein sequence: CASSLASRVNTEAFF.

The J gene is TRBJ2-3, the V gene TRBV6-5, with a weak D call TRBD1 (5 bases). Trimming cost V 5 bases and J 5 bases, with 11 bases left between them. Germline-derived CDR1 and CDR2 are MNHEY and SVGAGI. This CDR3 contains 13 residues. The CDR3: CASSTGHLDTQYF. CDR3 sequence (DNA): TGTGCCAGCAGTACAGGACACTTAGATACGCAGTATTTT.

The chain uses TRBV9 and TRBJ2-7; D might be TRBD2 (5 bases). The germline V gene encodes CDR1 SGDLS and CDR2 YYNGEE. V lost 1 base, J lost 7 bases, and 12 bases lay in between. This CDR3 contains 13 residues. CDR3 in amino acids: CASSVLAGGEQYF. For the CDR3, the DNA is TGTGCCAGCAGCGTATTGGCCGGAGGAGAGCAGTACTTC. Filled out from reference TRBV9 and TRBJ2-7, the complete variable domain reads DSGVTQTPKHLITATGQRVTLRCSPRSGDLSVYWYQQSLDQGLQFLIQYYNGEERAKGNILERFSAQQFPDLHSELNLSSLELGDSALYFCASSVLAGGEQYFGPGTRLTVT.

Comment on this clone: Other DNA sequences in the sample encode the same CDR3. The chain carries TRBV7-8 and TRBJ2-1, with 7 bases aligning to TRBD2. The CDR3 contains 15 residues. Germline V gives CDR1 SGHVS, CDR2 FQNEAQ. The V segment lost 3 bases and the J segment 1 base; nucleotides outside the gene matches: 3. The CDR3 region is CASSLGGRSYNEQFF. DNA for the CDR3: TGTGCCAGCAGCTTGGGCGGGAGATCCTACAATGAGCAGTTCTTC. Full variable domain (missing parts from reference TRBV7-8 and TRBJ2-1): GAGVSQSPRYKVAKRGQDVALRCDPISGHVSLFWYQQALGQGPEFLTYFQNEAQLDKSGLPSDRFFAERPEGSVSTLKIQRTQQEDSAVYLCASSLGGRSYNEQFFGPGTRLTVL.

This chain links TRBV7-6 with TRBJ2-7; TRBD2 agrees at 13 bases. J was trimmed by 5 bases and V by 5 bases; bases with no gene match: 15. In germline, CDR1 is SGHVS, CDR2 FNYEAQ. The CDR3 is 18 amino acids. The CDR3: CASSQTGPGLAGVHEQYF. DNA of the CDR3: TGTGCCAGCAGCCAAACCGGACCTGGACTAGCGGGAGTCCACGAGCAGTACTTC.

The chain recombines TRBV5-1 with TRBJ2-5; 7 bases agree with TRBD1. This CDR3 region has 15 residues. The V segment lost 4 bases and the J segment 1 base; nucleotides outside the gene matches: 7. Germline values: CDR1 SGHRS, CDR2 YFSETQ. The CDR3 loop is CASSDPRDSQETQYF. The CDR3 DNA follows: TGCGCCAGCAGCGACCCACGGGACAGCCAAGAGACCCAGTACTTC. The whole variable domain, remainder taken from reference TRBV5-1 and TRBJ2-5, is KAGVTQTPRYLIKTRGQQVTLSCSPISGHRSVSWYQQTPGQGLQFLFEYFSETQRNKGNFPGRFSGRQFSNSRSEMNVSTLELGDSALYLCASSDPRDSQETQYFGPGTRLLVL.

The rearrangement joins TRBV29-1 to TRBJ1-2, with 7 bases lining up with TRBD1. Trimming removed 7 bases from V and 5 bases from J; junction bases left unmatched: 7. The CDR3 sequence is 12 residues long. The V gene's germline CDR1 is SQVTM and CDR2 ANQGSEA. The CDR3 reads CSAEGGQYGYTF. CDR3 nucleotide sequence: TGCAGCGCCGAGGGGGGACAGTATGGCTACACCTTC.

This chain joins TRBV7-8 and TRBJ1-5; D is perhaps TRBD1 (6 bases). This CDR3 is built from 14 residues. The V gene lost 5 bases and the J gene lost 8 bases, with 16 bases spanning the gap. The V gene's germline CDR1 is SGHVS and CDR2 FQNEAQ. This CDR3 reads CASSREGGAEPQHF. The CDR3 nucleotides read TGTGCCAGCAGCCGAGAGGGGGGCGCAGAGCCCCAGCATTTT.

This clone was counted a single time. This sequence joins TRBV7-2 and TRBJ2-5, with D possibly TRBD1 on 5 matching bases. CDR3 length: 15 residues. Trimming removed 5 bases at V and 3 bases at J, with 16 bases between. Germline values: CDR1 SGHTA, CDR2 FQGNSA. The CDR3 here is CASSRMTALEETQYF. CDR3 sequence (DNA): TGTGCCAGCAGCAGGATGACAGCATTAGAAGAGACCCAGTACTTC.